Presented here are 20 T cell receptor beta chains from one specimen sequenced in a study of naive and memory T cell subsets. Adult healthy volunteers gave 2.5 ml peripheral blood for whole-blood RNA. Alpha and beta constant region primers primed reverse transcription for blood and skin samples. TCRdb re-derived calls from the 5' RACE reads in MiXCR, one entry per CDR3 protein. Seen here are 20,000 to 25,000 distinct CDR3 sequences, around 4.2% observed once, and the top ten hold 7.8%. The receptors shown here come from a male donor in good health.

This chain connects TRBV4-1 to TRBJ1-1; TRBD1 is a possible D gene (5 bases). Germline assignment: CDR1 MGHRA and CDR2 YSYEKL. The CDR3 is 19 amino acids. Trimming pared 2 bases from V and 1 base from J, leaving 23 bases between. The CDR3 sequence: CASSQYPTGRRPANTEAFF. CDR3 DNA: TGCGCCAGCAGCCAATACCCGACGGGGCGGCGACCAGCGAACACTGAAGCTTTCTTT.

This clonotype was recorded at least ten times. The rearrangement joins TRBV5-1 to TRBJ2-7; 7 bases map to TRBD2. The CDR3 is 14 residues long. V shed 4 bases, J shed 5 bases, and the junction held 9 bases outside the gene matches. CDR1 and CDR2 (germline): SGHRS, YFSETQ. The CDR3 here is CASSLQVRGDEQYF. The CDR3 bases are TGCGCCAGCAGCCTACAGGTCCGGGGGGACGAGCAGTACTTC.

In its sample, this clonotype was seen many times. The gene calls are TRBV6-2 or TRBV6-3 and TRBJ2-7; TRBD1 matches 9 bases. Germline trimming cut 7 bases from V and 6 bases from J; bases unmatched to any gene: 19. The V gene's germline CDR1 is MNHEY and CDR2 SVGEGT. The CDR3 loop spans 17 amino acids. The CDR3 is CASKRTGEISRYGEQYF. The CDR3 bases are TGTGCCAGCAAAAGGACAGGGGAAATTTCGAGGTACGGCGAGCAGTACTTC.

This clonotype showed up many times. The V call is TRBV6-5, the J call TRBJ2-7, with a tentative D call TRBD1 (5 bases). The germline V gene has CDR1 MNHEY and CDR2 SVGAGI. This CDR3 has 14 amino acids. V was trimmed by 2 bases and J by 0 bases, leaving 8 bases between them. The CDR3 DNA follows: TGTGCCAGCAGTTACCAGGGCCTCTCCTACGAGCAGTACTTC. Amino acids: CASSYQGLSYEQYF.

By frequency in the sample, this clonotype is medium-sized. The genes are TRBV11-2 and TRBJ1-3; D unresolved. The CDR3 totals 18 residues. From germline, CDR1 is SGHAT and CDR2 FQNNGV. The V end lost 5 bases, the J end lost 0 bases, and 20 bases lay between the germline ends. The CDR3 protein is CASSRTQRWMSSGNTIYF. The CDR3 region has the DNA TGTGCCAGCAGCCGAACCCAAAGATGGATGAGCTCTGGAAACACCATATATTTT.

This clonotype was detected ten times or more. The chain is built from TRBV19 and TRBJ2-7, with D maybe TRBD1 (7 bases). The V and J ends lost 4 bases and 3 bases respectively, with 16 bases between them. The CDR3 spans 15 residues. The germline gives CDR1 LNHDA, CDR2 SQIVND (reference sequence). Written as DNA, the CDR3 is TGTGCCAGTAGTACCCGACAGGGAGGACTCTACGAGCAGTACTTC. It codes for CASSTRQGGLYEQYF.

By sample share, this clonotype is large. The chain employs TRBV6-2 or TRBV6-3 and TRBJ2-7; 11 nucleotides match TRBD1. V lost 4 bases to trimming and J lost 6 bases; unmatched junction nucleotides: 8. Germline lookup yields CDR1 MNHEY and CDR2 SVGEGT. The CDR3 has 15 residues. The CDR3 nucleotides are TGTGCCAGCAGTTCGGGACAGGGGGATGTCTCCGAGCAGTACTTC. This sequence encodes CASSSGQGDVSEQYF.

This clonotype has a count of ten or more. This chain links TRBV9 with TRBJ2-5; TRBD1 agrees at 7 bases. This CDR3 is 14 amino acids long. Trimming at V came to 4 bases and at J to 7 bases, leaving 10 bases not matched to a gene. Germline V lookup: CDR1 SGDLS, CDR2 YYNGEE. The CDR3 here is CASSPSTGSGTQYF. DNA for the CDR3: TGTGCCAGCAGCCCATCGACAGGGAGTGGGACCCAGTACTTC. Combining the CDR3 with reference TRBV9 and TRBJ2-5 gives the whole variable domain DSGVTQTPKHLITATGQRVTLRCSPRSGDLSVYWYQQSLDQGLQFLIQYYNGEERAKGNILERFSAQQFPDLHSELNLSSLELGDSALYFCASSPSTGSGTQYFGPGTRLLVL.

There are many counts of this clonotype. The chain recombines TRBV28 with TRBJ1-5; 8 bases line up with TRBD1. The germline V gene has CDR1 MDHEN and CDR2 SYDVKM. The CDR3 runs 16 residues. J gave up 6 bases and V 4 bases, and 11 bases lay outside the gene matches. The CDR3 DNA reads TGTGCCAGCAGTTCTCCAGGGGGCGAGGGGGGTCAGCCCCAGCATTTT. It codes for CASSSPGGEGGQPQHF.

In this sample, this clonotype turned up many times. The gene calls are TRBV10-3 and TRBJ2-3, with 12 positions matching TRBD2. Per germline, CDR1 ENHRY and CDR2 SYGVKD. This CDR3 spans 18 amino acids. The trim removed 4 bases at V and 2 bases at J, leaving 10 bases unmatched. The CDR3 is CAISGLAGEEVNTDTQYF. The CDR3 nucleotides read TGTGCCATCAGTGGACTAGCGGGAGAAGAGGTGAACACAGATACGCAGTATTTT.

This clonotype was recorded many times. The rearrangement links TRBV9 to TRBJ1-4; tentative D call: TRBD1 (5 bases). V was pared by 5 bases and J by 6 bases, with 14 bases between. The CDR3 length is 14 residues. Germline V lookup: CDR1 SGDLS, CDR2 YYNGEE. The CDR3 protein is CASSATAWDEKLFF. The CDR3, as DNA: TGTGCCAGCAGTGCGACAGCCTGGGATGAAAAACTGTTTTTT.

This clonotype is medium-sized by share. The chain recombines TRBV7-2 with TRBJ1-1, with D perhaps matching TRBD1 (6 bases). Germline lookup yields CDR1 SGHTA and CDR2 FQGNSA. Trimming removed 5 bases from V and 4 bases from J, with 20 bases in between. The CDR3 is 16 amino acids. CDR3 sequence reads: CASSPFNTGSGTEAFF. CDR3 in DNA: TGTGCCAGCAGCCCATTTAACACAGGGAGCGGCACTGAAGCTTTCTTT.

This clonotype was picked up many times. This rearrangement joins TRBV6-2 or TRBV6-3 to TRBJ2-1; TRBD1 or TRBD2 may be the D gene (6 bases each). CDR3 length: 18 amino acids. The V end was cut by 0 bases, the J end by 6 bases, with 21 bases between. Germline V gene sequence: CDR1 MNHEY, CDR2 SVGEGT. The CDR3 loop is CASSYSLLGSGGRNEQFF. In nucleotides, the CDR3 is TGTGCCAGCAGTTACTCTCTACTGGGGAGTGGGGGGCGCAATGAGCAGTTCTTC.

This clonotype was found many times. The CDR3 DNA reads TGTGCCAGCAGTTTAAACCAGGCCCTGGATACGCAGTATTTT. It specifies CASSLNQALDTQYF. The V call is TRBV28, the J call TRBJ2-3; D is unclear. This CDR3 contains 14 residues. V gave up 2 bases and J gave up 6 bases, with 12 bases separating them. CDR1 and CDR2 from the germline V gene are MDHEN and SYDVKM.

This clonotype has a count of ten or more. The chain uses TRBV11-2 and TRBJ2-1; 10 positions match TRBD1. J gave up 9 bases and V 4 bases, and 6 bases lay outside the gene matches. The CDR3 spans 14 residues. Looked up from germline, CDR1 is SGHAT and CDR2 is FQNNGV. As DNA, the CDR3 is TGTGCCAGCAGCTCCCCGGGACAGGGGTCTGAGCAGTTCTTC. Encoded protein: CASSSPGQGSEQFF.

There are many counts of this clonotype. This chain uses TRBV6-2 or TRBV6-3 with TRBJ2-7; 9 bases are a match to TRBD1. CDR3 length: 14 residues. From germline, CDR1 is MNHEY and CDR2 SVGEGT. The V and J ends lost 2 bases and 5 bases, in that order; junction bases with no gene match: 4. CDR3 region: CASSYGQGLHEQYF. CDR3 DNA: TGTGCCAGCAGTTACGGACAGGGGCTCCACGAGCAGTACTTC.

In its sample, this clonotype was seen many times. V and J are TRBV5-4 and TRBJ2-7; 13 bases agree with TRBD2. The trim removed 3 bases at V and 0 bases at J, leaving 3 bases unmatched. There are 16 residues in the CDR3. Germline loops: CDR1 SGHNT, CDR2 YYREEE (reference sequence). The CDR3 DNA reads as TGTGCCAGCAGCTGGGGACTAGCGGGAAACTCCTACGAGCAGTACTTC. Translating it yields CASSWGLAGNSYEQYF.

This clonotype was observed many times. The V call is TRBV20-1, the J call TRBJ2-4; possible D gene TRBD2, 6 bases. The germline CDR1 and CDR2 sequences are DFQATT and SNEGSKA (reference sequence). The length of the CDR3 is 13 residues. V lost 3 bases and J lost 8, with 14 bases in between. CDR3 nucleotide sequence: TGCAGTGCTAGCTCCGGGACGGGGGACATTCAGTACTTC. Residues: CSASSGTGDIQYF.

This clonotype was recorded many times. This chain connects TRBV12-3 or TRBV12-4 to TRBJ2-2; D uncertain. Trimming shortened V by 5 bases and J by 6 bases, and 10 bases separated the two germline ends. This CDR3 contains 13 residues. The CDR3 DNA sequence: TGTGCCAGCAGTCCCCAGGACCCCGGGGAGCTGTTTTTT. Protein: CASSPQDPGELFF.

The V and J genes are TRBV19 and TRBJ2-7, with TRBD1 matching over 7 bases. Per the germline V gene, CDR1 is LNHDA and CDR2 is SQIVND (reference sequence). V was pared by 4 bases and J by 2 bases, with 14 bases of the junction left unmatched. CDR3 size: 17 residues. DNA of the CDR3: TGTGCCAGTAGTAACCCCCACCGAGGACAGGCCACCTACGAGCAGTACTTC. Its protein product is CASSNPHRGQATYEQYF.